Presented here are 2 T cell receptor beta chains from one specimen sequenced in a study of blood T cell repertoires in COVID-19 (dated by TCRdb to 2020 to 2022). Receptor amplification or capture employed the immunoSEQ multiplex PCR assay. The immuneACCESS repertoire file appears here via TCRdb, limited to in-frame rearrangements. These files lack a portion of the clones; in checked studies, under half of the deficit traces to unresolved V genes, and the cause of the others is not known. Counted in this sample were about 350,000 clones; about 87% of them appeared once. The biggest ten clones account for approximately 9.3% of the sample. Sequencing was performed on peripheral blood. The receptors come from a young man with COVID-19, enrolled during active disease.

This clone showed up just once. The V gene is TRBV19, the J gene TRBJ2-1, with 9 bases that match TRBD1. Germline V gene data show CDR1 as LNHDA and CDR2 as SQIVND (reference sequence). J lost 8 bases, V lost 3 bases, and 11 bases had no gene match. The length of the CDR3 is 16 residues. CDR3: CASSIGAGQGIYEQFF. The CDR3 bases are TGTGCCAGTAGTATCGGCGCGGGACAGGGTATTTATGAGCAGTTCTTC.

The sample holds a few counts of this clone. The chain links TRBV19 to TRBJ2-7; 12 nucleotides agree with TRBD1. V lost 5 bases and J lost 5; bases outside the gene matches: 10. The length of the CDR3 is 16 residues. Germline-derived CDR1 and CDR2 are LNHDA and SQIVND (reference sequence). As DNA, the CDR3 is TGTGCCAGTAGTCTACTAGCCGGGACAGGGGGCGACGAGCAGTACTTC. This translates into CASSLLAGTGGDEQYF.